This T cell receptor (beta chain) derives from a study of blood T cells in healthy people across ages (dated by TCRdb to the mid-2010s). Some background on the complete study: Template switching captured roughly one uniquely barcoded TCR beta cDNA molecule per two T cells in model experiments. Using deep sequencing normalized with unique cDNA molecular identifiers, the study measured how TCR beta repertoire diversity changes with age. Donors were grouped into four age groups: young (average 16 years), middle-aged (39), aged (62) and long-lived (around 82). Two additional independent replicas of 1 million unique cDNA reads from the same blood draw were analyzed for two donors (one aged 18 to 29 and one aged 80 or older).

Beyond this particular receptor, the publication reports: Estimates of total diversity from one million sequenced T cells were regarded as lower bounds and underestimates. Compared with the aged group, the long-lived group had more naive CD4+ T cells, fewer expanded clones and increased TCR diversity, a pattern suggesting age selection. Since profiling was done on bulk unsorted PBMCs, naive and antigen-experienced compartments could not be conclusively compared. As age increased, observed TCR beta diversity per million T cells dropped in a roughly linear way, and a significant reduction was already evident by age 40. The CMV infection status of donors was not known, potentially confounding age-related changes in expanded clonotypes. There was a strong correlation between observed TCR beta diversity and the percentage of naive T cells measured by flow cytometry.

The roughly 38 donors, aged roughly 6 to 95 years, were systemically healthy Caucasian individuals from Russia. Each donor gave about 9.8 milliliters of peripheral blood, drawn into EDTA-treated Vacutainer tubes. PBMCs were isolated by Ficoll-Paque density-gradient centrifugation, with at least 7 million obtained per sample. Total RNA, at least 5 micrograms per sample, was extracted from PBMCs with Trizol reagent. For every donor, an aliquot of PBMCs went through flow cytometry to measure the percentages of naive CD45RAhigh/CD27high T cells. The method was 5' RACE. The sample was run on an Illumina HiSeq 2500. A second PCR of roughly 7 to 11 cycles was performed with a sample-barcoded 5' primer and a J-beta primer mix. Each TCR beta cDNA molecule received a unique molecular identifier from a template-switch 5' adaptor carrying 12 random nucleotides. Each sample yielded at least 3 million CDR3-containing paired-end reads. All of the RNA was converted into first-strand cDNA using the Mint cDNA synthesis kit, with a TRBC-specific oligonucleotide serving as the primer. Following uracil-DNA glycosylase treatment, all cDNA underwent a first 18-cycle PCR with the universal primers M1SS and BC2_uni_R. As for how the authors treated the data: For normalization, 1 million high-quality reads were randomly selected from each sample, with every read carrying a distinct molecular identifier. Reads with shared molecular identifiers were discarded instead of being binned into consensus sequences. CDR3 identification, clonotype clustering and error correction used MiTCR with a Q25 quality threshold and the strictest error-elimination algorithm. Lower-bound total TCR beta diversity was estimated with a nonparametric unseen species model using Euler transformation. Using fastp at Q25 and MiXCR, TCRdb reprocessed the public reads and kept productive beta chains. Under each unique CDR3 protein, matching rows form one entry showing the most common genes and DNA. Clone size and V and J calls follow TCRdb, not the original study. This sample holds some 1,000,000 distinct CDR3 sequences; about 25% were observed only once. Approximately 0.75% of the sample lies in the top ten.

This clonotype was seen more than once but under ten times. What antigen it recognizes has not been identified. Base qualities are missing; no much larger clone stands one base away. V loses 2 bases, J loses 0 bases, and the germline ends lie 7 bases apart. The CDR3 holds 14 amino acids from the cysteine to the phenylalanine. Only the CDR3 DNA is retained, 42 bases long and in frame from the first base. The same sample was also studied in work on T cells of mothers and their children. Drawing on the second study: Nine systemically healthy Caucasian individuals, comprising three mothers and their six children, were included as donors. cDNA synthesis consumed the entire amount of extracted RNA, loaded at 1.5 ug RNA in each 15 ul reaction. In the second PCR, the M1S primer introduced both the sample barcodes and 2-4 random nucleotides. More than 9 million TCR beta CDR3 reads were obtained from each mother, and about 3 million reads were obtained from each child. TCR recombination output is similarly shaped by thymic selection in related and unrelated pairs, with a minor effect exerted by inherited differences. Normalized repertoire overlap in related mother-child pairs was always slightly higher than in unrelated mother-child pairs, but the difference was never significant. Persistent microchimeric T cell clones were not detected, at a sensitivity of 95 to 100 clones per million clonotypes. The study used deep NGS to compare TCR beta repertoires of mothers and children, seeking features distinguishing related mother-child pairs from unrelated individuals. On average, the children were approximately 11 +/- 4 years old, while the mothers were roughly 36 +/- 4 years old. Libraries were sequenced on Illumina HiSeq 2000 with 100+100 nt paired-end reads after adapter ligation with NEBNext reagents. To prevent cross-contamination, the mother and child libraries were prepared one month apart and sequenced in separate runs. For each donor, between about 450,000 and 2,300,000 distinct TCR beta clonotypes were identified. Naive TCR beta clonotypes were estimated from low-frequency clonotypes matched to each donor's FACS-determined naive share, without sorting.

Here the chain combines TRBV12-3 or TRBV12-4 and TRBJ2-5, with the identity of the D gene unclear. The source is a girl aged 2 to 10 in good health. Sequences were obtained from blood. The CDR3 region: CASSLRPHQETQYF. The DNA is TGTGCCAGCAGTTTAAGACCCCACCAAGAGACCCAGTACTTC.